The 11 T cell receptor beta chains below come from one sample, sequenced in a study of PD-L1 blockade in urothelial cancer. Sequencing used immunoSEQ multiplex PCR; TCRdb keeps in-frame clones, though not all of them. This repertoire shows roughly 36,000 clones, approximately 90% found once; its top ten account for just under 2%. Specimen: PBMCs, collected around atezolizumab (anti-PD-L1) treatment. The receptors stem from a man in his fifties or sixties with urothelial cancer.

This sequence joins TRBV27 and TRBJ2-2; TRBD1 matches at 10 bases. Unmatched junction bases numbered 8, after V lost 1 base and J lost 6 bases. CDR3 size: 17 residues. Germline V lookup: CDR1 MNHEY, CDR2 SMNVEV (reference sequence). CDR3: CASSLFTGTGVPGELFF. CDR3 bases: TGTGCCAGCAGTTTATTTACCGGGACAGGGGTACCCGGGGAGCTGTTTTTT.

The rearrangement links TRBV4-1 to TRBJ2-7; unclear D gene. V was trimmed by 4 bases and J by 6 bases, leaving 16 bases between them. Germline-derived CDR1 and CDR2 are MGHRA and YSYEKL. CDR3 length: 14 residues. Here the CDR3 reads CASSLDLPPSEQYF. The CDR3 DNA reads TGCGCCAGCAGCCTAGACTTGCCCCCCAGCGAGCAGTACTTC.

V is TRBV9 and J is TRBJ1-4; 11 bases match TRBD1. Unmatched junction bases numbered 9, after V lost 4 bases and J lost 4 bases. Germline CDR1 is SGDLS and CDR2 is YYNGEE. This CDR3 comprises 17 residues. Written as DNA, the CDR3 is TGTGCCAGCAGCCTAAGGACAGGGGGCGGTTTTAATGAAAAACTGTTTTTT. Protein: CASSLRTGGGFNEKLFF.

The chain carries TRBV5-1 and TRBJ2-7; TRBD2 matches at 8 bases. CDR1 and CDR2 from the germline V gene are SGHRS and YFSETQ. V was pared by 5 bases and J by 5 bases, with 9 bases of the junction left unmatched. The CDR3 runs to 14 residues. The DNA for the CDR3 is TGCGCCAGCAGACGTGGAGGGACTAGAAACGAGCAGTACTTC. Translated, it gives CASRRGGTRNEQYF. The variable domain in full, completed from reference TRBV5-1 and TRBJ2-7, reads KAGVTQTPRYLIKTRGQQVTLSCSPISGHRSVSWYQQTPGQGLQFLFEYFSETQRNKGNFPGRFSGRQFSNSRSEMNVSTLELGDSALYLCASRRGGTRNEQYFGPGTRLTVT.

This clone was detected once. The chain uses TRBV6-6 and TRBJ1-1; 8 bases are shared with TRBD1. CDR1 is MNHNY, CDR2 SVGAGI, per germline (reference sequence). With V trimmed by 5 bases and J by 0 bases, 2 bases remained unmatched. The CDR3 has 14 residues. The CDR3 sequence: CASSGGQVNTEAFF. The DNA for the CDR3 is TGTGCCAGCAGTGGGGGACAGGTGAACACTGAAGCTTTCTTT.

The chain combines TRBV28 with TRBJ1-1, with 7 nucleotides matching TRBD1. The ends lost 5 bases at V and 0 bases at J; junction bases unmatched: 6. Germline CDR1 MDHEN, CDR2 SYDVKM. The CDR3 sequence is 15 residues long. The CDR3 region is CASSAGGIMNTEAFF. The CDR3, as DNA: TGTGCCAGCAGTGCAGGGGGGATCATGAACACTGAAGCTTTCTTT. Full variable domain (remainder filled in from reference TRBV28 and TRBJ1-1): DVKVTQSSRYLVKRTGEKVFLECVQDMDHENMFWYRQDPGLGLRLIYFSYDVKMKEKGDIPEGYSVSREKKERFSLILESASTNQTSMYLCASSAGGIMNTEAFFGQGTRLTVV.

The rearrangement joins TRBV28 to TRBJ1-2; D is uncertain. Trimming shortened V by 7 bases and J by 8 bases, and 14 bases separated the two germline ends. Germline CDR1 and CDR2: MDHEN and SYDVKM. This CDR3 contains 12 residues. The CDR3 DNA reads TGTGCCAGCATTGCGACCCCCGGGGGCTACACCTTC. Protein: CASIATPGGYTF.

This clone was picked up one time. The chain carries TRBV11-1 and TRBJ2-1, with 9 bases aligning to TRBD2. The germline gives CDR1 SGHAT, CDR2 FQDESV (reference sequence). The CDR3 spans 15 residues. Germline trimming cut 0 bases from V and 8 bases from J; bases unmatched to any gene: 5. CDR3 sequence reads: CASSLAAGGLYEQFF. CDR3 nucleotide sequence: TGTGCCAGCAGCTTAGCAGCGGGGGGCCTTTATGAGCAGTTCTTC. Using reference TRBV11-1 and TRBJ2-1 for the parts outside the CDR3, the full variable domain is EAEVAQSPRYKITEKSQAVAFWCDPISGHATLYWYRQILGQGPELLVQFQDESVVDDSQLPKDRFSAERLKGVDSTLKIQPAELGDSAMYLCASSLAAGGLYEQFFGPGTRLTVL.

The V call is TRBV5-1, the J call TRBJ1-3; possibly TRBD1 for D (6 bases). The germline gives CDR1 SGHRS, CDR2 YFSETQ. Trimming shortened V by 9 bases and J by 7 bases, and 20 bases separated the two germline ends. The CDR3 has 14 residues. The CDR3 is CATRGGLAGNTIYF. The DNA for the CDR3 is TGCGCCACCCGAGGGGGTCTGGCCGGGAACACCATATATTTT.

The chain has TRBV6-5 and TRBJ2-5, with 11 bases identical to TRBD2. CDR1 MNHEY and CDR2 SVGAGI come from the germline V gene. J gave up 4 bases and V 1 base, and 5 bases lay outside the gene matches. CDR3 length: 16 residues. The CDR3 spells CASSYLAGGPSETQYF. As DNA, the CDR3 is TGTGCCAGCAGTTACTTAGCGGGGGGGCCCTCAGAGACCCAGTACTTC.

The chain employs TRBV6-1 and TRBJ2-5; 16 bases match TRBD2. The germline gives CDR1 MNHNS, CDR2 SASEGT. V trimming: 2 bases; J trimming: 0 bases; junction bases outside the gene matches: 3. The CDR3 is 18 amino acids. The CDR3 DNA follows: TGTGCCAGCAGTGAATTGGGACTAGCGGGAGGGTACCAAGAGACCCAGTACTTC. Amino acids: CASSELGLAGGYQETQYF.